These 10 T cell receptor beta chains came from one sample sequenced in a study of OX40 agonist ivuxolimab in advanced cancers. Receptor amplification or capture employed the immunoSEQ multiplex PCR assay. TCRdb obtained this table from immuneACCESS and retained in-frame rearrangements with V and J assigned. These tables miss some clones; where compared with another copy, unresolved V genes account for less than half of the shortfall, and the remainder is unexplained. Within this sample are roughly 50,000 clones, with roughly four fifths of them counted one time only. The ten most abundant clones make up 0.95% to 1.5% of the sample. The specimen comprised CD4+ or CD8+ T cells sorted from blood, sampled in a trial of the OX40 agonist ivuxolimab. The receptor source for this set is an adult with an advanced solid tumor such as melanoma, head and neck, liver or kidney cancer.

This rearrangement joins TRBV9 to TRBJ2-3, with 8 nucleotides matching TRBD2. The CDR3 runs to 16 residues. Unmatched junction bases numbered 5, after V lost 0 bases and J lost 2 bases. Per the germline V gene, CDR1 is SGDLS and CDR2 is YYNGEE. CDR3 protein: CASSVGISGNTDTQYF. CDR3 in DNA: TGTGCCAGCAGCGTAGGAATTAGCGGGAACACAGATACGCAGTATTTT.

This rearrangement joins TRBV7-2 to TRBJ2-1; TRBD2 matches 8 bases. The CDR3 contains 11 residues. Germline CDR1 and CDR2: SGHTA and FQGNSA. V shed 5 bases and J 13 bases; nucleotides not matched to a gene: 4. As DNA, the CDR3 is TGTGCCAGCAGCGCCGGGGGGGCCCAGTTCTTC. Translation gives CASSAGGAQFF.

This chain connects TRBV9 to TRBJ2-1; the match to TRBD2 covers 7 bases. The ends lost 3 bases at V and 5 bases at J; junction bases unmatched: 8. Germline loops: CDR1 SGDLS, CDR2 YYNGEE. CDR3 length equals 15 residues. The CDR3 reads CASSAEGGPDNEQFF. The CDR3 coding sequence is TGTGCCAGCAGCGCCGAGGGAGGGCCTGACAATGAGCAGTTCTTC.

This sequence joins TRBV4-1 and TRBJ2-5, with 8 bases fitting TRBD2. Unmatched junction bases numbered 7, after V lost 0 bases and J lost 1 base. The germline V gene encodes CDR1 MGHRA and CDR2 YSYEKL. There are 17 residues in the CDR3. The CDR3 protein is CASSQDFREGPQETQYF. Here the CDR3 DNA reads TGCGCCAGCAGCCAAGATTTCCGGGAGGGCCCCCAAGAGACCCAGTACTTC.

The chain employs TRBV5-1 and TRBJ2-7, with D unclear. CDR1 SGHRS and CDR2 YFSETQ come from the germline V gene. The CDR3 consists of 18 residues. Trimming removed 0 bases from V and 6 bases from J, with 25 bases in between. The DNA of the CDR3 is TGCGCCAGCAGCTTGGTTTTTATCGGTCGCCCGAGTTCGGGCGAGCAGTACTTC. It yields the protein CASSLVFIGRPSSGEQYF.

The V and J genes are TRBV7-9 and TRBJ2-3, with 11 bases lining up with TRBD2. The CDR3 contains 14 residues. Germline-derived CDR1 and CDR2 are SEHNR and FQNEAQ (reference sequence). V was pared by 11 bases and J by 3 bases, with 7 bases of the junction left unmatched. The CDR3 protein is CASGGTSGTDTQYF. The CDR3 DNA follows: TGTGCCTCTGGCGGGACTAGCGGTACAGATACGCAGTATTTT.

This chain joins TRBV6-1 and TRBJ1-2; TRBD1 is a possible D gene (5 bases). Germline values: CDR1 MNHNS, CDR2 SASEGT. Between the trimmed V and J ends, which lost 2 bases and 8 bases, there was a span of 12 bases. The CDR3 length is 13 residues. CDR3 DNA sequence: TGTGCCAGCAGTGAACGGGGGTTCGGGGGCTACACCTTC. Protein: CASSERGFGGYTF.

This clone was observed a few times. V is TRBV9 and J is TRBJ2-3, with 11 nucleotides matching TRBD2. Germline V CDR1 and CDR2: SGDLS, YYNGEE. The ends lost 4 bases at V and 5 bases at J; junction bases unmatched: 6. This CDR3 contains 15 residues. CDR3 in amino acids: CASSPLAGGIDTQYF. The CDR3 DNA reads TGTGCCAGCAGCCCCCTAGCGGGAGGAATAGATACGCAGTATTTT.

V usage is TRBV30 and J usage is TRBJ1-5; D not resolved. The V gene lost 2 bases and the J gene lost 4 bases, with 9 bases spanning the gap. The V gene's germline CDR1 is GTSNPN and CDR2 SVGIG (reference sequence). The CDR3 runs 13 residues. CDR3 bases: TGTGCCTGGAGTCCGACTGCAAATCAGCCCCAGCATTTT. Translated, it gives CAWSPTANQPQHF. The complete variable domain, with remaining parts taken from reference TRBV30 and TRBJ1-5, reads SQTIHQWPATLVQPVGSPLSLECTVEGTSNPNLYWYRQAAGRGLQLLFYSVGIGQISSEVPQNLSASRPQDRQFILSSKKLLLSDSGFYLCAWSPTANQPQHFGDGTRLSIL.

The chain employs TRBV6-4 and TRBJ2-2, with 8 bases fitting TRBD2. The germline gives CDR1 MRHNA, CDR2 SNTAGT. The CDR3 extends over 13 amino acids. The V segment lost 6 bases and the J segment 4 bases; nucleotides outside the gene matches: 1. The chain's CDR3 is CASRTSVTGELFF. The DNA of the CDR3 is TGTGCCAGCAGGACTAGCGTCACCGGGGAGCTGTTTTTT.